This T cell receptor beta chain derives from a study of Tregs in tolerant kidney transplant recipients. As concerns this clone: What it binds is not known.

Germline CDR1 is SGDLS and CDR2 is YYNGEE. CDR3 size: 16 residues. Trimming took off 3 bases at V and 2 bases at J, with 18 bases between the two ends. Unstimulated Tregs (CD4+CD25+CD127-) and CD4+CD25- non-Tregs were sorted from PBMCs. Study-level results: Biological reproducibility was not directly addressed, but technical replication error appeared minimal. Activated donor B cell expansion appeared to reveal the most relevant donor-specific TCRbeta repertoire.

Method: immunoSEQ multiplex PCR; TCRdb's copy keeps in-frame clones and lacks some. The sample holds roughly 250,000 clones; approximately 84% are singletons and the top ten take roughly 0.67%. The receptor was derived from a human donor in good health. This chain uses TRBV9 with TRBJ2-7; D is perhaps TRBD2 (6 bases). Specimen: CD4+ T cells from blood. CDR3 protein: CASSAAGRGFTYEQYF. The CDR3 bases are TGTGCCAGCAGCGCAGCGGGCCGGGGATTCACCTACGAGCAGTACTTC.